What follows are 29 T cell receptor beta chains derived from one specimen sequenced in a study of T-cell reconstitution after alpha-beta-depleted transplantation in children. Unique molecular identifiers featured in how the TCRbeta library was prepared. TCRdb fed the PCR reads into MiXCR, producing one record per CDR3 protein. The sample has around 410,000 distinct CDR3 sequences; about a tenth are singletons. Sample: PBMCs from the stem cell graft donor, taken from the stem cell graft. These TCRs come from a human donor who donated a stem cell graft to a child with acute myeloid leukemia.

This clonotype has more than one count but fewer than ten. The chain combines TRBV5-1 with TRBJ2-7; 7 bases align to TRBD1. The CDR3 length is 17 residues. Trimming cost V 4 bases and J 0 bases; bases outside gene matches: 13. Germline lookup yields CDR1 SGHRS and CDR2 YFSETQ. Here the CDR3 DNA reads TGCGCCAGCAGCAGGATAAACCGGGACAGCAGCTCCTACGAGCAGTACTTC. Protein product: CASSRINRDSSSYEQYF.

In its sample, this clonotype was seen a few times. CDR3 DNA sequence: TGCAGTGCTAGAGGGTTGGGACAATCTAACTATGGCTACACCTTC. It translates to CSARGLGQSNYGYTF. The chain recombines TRBV20-1 with TRBJ1-2, with D possibly matching TRBD1 (6 bases). The CDR3 length is 15 residues. CDR1 and CDR2 (germline): DFQATT, SNEGSKA (reference sequence). The V end was cut by 1 base, the J end by 0 bases, with 12 bases between.

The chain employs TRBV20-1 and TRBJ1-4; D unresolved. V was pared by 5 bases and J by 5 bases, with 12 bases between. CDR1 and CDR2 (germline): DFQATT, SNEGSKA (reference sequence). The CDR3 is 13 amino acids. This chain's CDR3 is CSAGPGLNEKLFF. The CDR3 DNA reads TGCAGTGCTGGTCCCGGCCTAAATGAAAAACTGTTTTTT.

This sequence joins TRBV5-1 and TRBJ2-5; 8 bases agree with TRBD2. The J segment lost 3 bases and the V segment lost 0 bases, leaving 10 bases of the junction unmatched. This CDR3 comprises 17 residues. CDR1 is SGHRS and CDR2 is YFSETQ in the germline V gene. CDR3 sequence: CASSLGLASRGKETQYF. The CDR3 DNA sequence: TGCGCCAGCAGCTTGGGACTAGCGAGCCGGGGTAAAGAGACCCAGTACTTC.

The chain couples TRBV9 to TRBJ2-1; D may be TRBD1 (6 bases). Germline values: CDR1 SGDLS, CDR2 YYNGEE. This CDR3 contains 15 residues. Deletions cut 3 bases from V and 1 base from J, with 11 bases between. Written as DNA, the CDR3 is TGTGCCAGCAGCGGACAGGAAAGATCCTACAATGAGCAGTTCTTC. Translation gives CASSGQERSYNEQFF.

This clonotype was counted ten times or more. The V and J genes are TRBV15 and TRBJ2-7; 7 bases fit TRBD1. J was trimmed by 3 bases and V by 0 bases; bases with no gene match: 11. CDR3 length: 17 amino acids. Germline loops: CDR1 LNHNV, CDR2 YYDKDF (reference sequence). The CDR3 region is CATSRDLTGDRFYEQYF. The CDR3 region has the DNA TGTGCCACCAGCAGAGATCTCACAGGGGACCGATTCTACGAGCAGTACTTC.

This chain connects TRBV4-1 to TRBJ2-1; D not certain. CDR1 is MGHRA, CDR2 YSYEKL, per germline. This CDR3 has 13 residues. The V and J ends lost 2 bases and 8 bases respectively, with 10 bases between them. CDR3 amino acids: CASSQHSMDEQFF. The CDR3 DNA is TGCGCCAGCAGCCAACATTCTATGGATGAGCAGTTCTTC.

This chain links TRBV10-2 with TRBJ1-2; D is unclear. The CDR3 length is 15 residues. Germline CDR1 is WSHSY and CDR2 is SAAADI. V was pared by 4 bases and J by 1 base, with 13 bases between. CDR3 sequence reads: CASSVGPQDNYGYTF. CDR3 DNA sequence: TGCGCCAGCAGTGTCGGTCCTCAGGATAACTATGGCTACACCTTC.

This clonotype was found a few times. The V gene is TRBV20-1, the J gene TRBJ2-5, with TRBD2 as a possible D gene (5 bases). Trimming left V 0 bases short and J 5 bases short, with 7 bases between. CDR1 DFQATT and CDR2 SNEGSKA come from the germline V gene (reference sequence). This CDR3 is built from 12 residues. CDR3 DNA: TGCAGTGCTAGAGATGGCGGGGAGACCCAGTACTTC. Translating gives CSARDGGETQYF.

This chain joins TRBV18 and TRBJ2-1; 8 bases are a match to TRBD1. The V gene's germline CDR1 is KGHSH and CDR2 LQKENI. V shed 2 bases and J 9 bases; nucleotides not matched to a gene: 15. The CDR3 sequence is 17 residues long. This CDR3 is CASSPSWVYGTGLEQFF. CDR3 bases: TGTGCCAGCTCACCATCATGGGTATACGGGACAGGTCTTGAGCAGTTCTTC.

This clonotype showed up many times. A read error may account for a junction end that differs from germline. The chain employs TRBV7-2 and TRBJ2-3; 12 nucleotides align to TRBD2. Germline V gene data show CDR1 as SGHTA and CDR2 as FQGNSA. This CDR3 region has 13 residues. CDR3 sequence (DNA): TGTGCCAGCAGCCTAGCGGGGGGGCCTCGGCAGTATTTT. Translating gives CASSLAGGPRQYF.

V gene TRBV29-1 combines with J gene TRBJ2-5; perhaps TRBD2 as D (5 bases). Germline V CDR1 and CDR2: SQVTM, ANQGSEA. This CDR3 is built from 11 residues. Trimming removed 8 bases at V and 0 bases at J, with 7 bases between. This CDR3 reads CSSGNQETQYF. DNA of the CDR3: TGCAGCTCCGGGAACCAAGAGACCCAGTACTTC.

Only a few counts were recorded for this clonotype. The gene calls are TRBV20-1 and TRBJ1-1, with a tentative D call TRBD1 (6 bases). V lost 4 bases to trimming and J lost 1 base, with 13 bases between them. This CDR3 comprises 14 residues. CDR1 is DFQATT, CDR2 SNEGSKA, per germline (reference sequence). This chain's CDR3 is CSATIQGTNTEAFF. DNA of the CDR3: TGCAGTGCTACAATCCAGGGGACGAACACTGAAGCTTTCTTT.

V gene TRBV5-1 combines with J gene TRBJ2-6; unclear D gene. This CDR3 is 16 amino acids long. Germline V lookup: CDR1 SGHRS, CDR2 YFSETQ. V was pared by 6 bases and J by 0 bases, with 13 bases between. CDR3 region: CASTWATFSGANVLTF. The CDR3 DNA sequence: TGCGCCAGCACTTGGGCCACCTTCTCTGGGGCCAACGTCCTGACTTTC.

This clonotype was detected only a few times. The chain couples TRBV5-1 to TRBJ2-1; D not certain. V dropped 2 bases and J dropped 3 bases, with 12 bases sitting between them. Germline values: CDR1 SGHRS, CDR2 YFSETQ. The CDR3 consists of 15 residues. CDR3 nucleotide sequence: TGCGCCAGCAGCTTTCGGCCCAGCGACTACAATGAGCAGTTCTTC. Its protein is CASSFRPSDYNEQFF.

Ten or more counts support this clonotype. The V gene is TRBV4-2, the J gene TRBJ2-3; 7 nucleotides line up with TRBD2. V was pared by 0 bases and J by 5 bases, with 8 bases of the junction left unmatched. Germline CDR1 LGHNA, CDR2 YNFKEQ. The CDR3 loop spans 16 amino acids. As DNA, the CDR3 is TGTGCCAGCAGCCAAGAGGGAGGGCCAGGTGGAGATACGCAGTATTTT. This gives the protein CASSQEGGPGGDTQYF.

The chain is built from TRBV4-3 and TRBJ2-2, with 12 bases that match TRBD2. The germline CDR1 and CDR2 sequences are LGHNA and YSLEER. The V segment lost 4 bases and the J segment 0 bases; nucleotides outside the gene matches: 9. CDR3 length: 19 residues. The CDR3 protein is CASSLRLAGVVANTGELFF. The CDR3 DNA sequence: TGCGCCAGCAGCCTTCGACTAGCGGGAGTTGTCGCGAACACCGGGGAGCTGTTTTTT.

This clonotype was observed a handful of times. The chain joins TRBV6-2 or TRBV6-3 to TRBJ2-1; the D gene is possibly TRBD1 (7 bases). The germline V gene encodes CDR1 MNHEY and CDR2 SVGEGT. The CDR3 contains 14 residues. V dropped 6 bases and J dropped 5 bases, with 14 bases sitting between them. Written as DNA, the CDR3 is TGTGCCAGCAGCAACAGGGGAGGCCACAATGAGCAGTTCTTC. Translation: CASSNRGGHNEQFF.

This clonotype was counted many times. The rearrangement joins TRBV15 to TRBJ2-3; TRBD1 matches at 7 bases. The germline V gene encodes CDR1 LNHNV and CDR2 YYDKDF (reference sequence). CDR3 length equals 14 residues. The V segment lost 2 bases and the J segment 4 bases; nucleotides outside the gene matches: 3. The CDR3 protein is CATSRPGTADTQYF. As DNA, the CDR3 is TGTGCCACCAGCAGACCTGGGACAGCAGATACGCAGTATTTT.

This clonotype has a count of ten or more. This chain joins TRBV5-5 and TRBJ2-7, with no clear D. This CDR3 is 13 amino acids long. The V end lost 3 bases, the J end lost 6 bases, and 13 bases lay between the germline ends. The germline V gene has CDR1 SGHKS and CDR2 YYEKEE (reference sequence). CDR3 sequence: CASSSRPSLEQYF. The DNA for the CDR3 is TGTGCCAGCAGCTCCCGTCCATCTCTCGAGCAGTACTTC.

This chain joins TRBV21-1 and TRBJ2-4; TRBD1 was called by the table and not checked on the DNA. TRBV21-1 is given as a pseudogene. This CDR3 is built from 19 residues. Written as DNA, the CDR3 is TGTGCCAGCAGCACCCCGGACAGGTTCGCCAGCCTAGCCAAAAACATTCAGTACTTC. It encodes CASSTPDRFASLAKNIQYF.

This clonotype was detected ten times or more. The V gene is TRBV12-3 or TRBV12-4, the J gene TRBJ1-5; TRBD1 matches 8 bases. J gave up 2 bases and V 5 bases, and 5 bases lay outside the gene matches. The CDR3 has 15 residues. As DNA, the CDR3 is TGTGCCAGCAGTGGGACAGGCGGGGGCAATCAGCCCCAGCATTTT. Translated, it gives CASSGTGGGNQPQHF.

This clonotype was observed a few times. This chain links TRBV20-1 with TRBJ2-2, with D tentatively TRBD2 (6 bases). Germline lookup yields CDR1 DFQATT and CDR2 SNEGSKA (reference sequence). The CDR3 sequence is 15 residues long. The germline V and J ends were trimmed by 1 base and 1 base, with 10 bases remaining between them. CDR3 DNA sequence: TGCAGTGCTAGAGTCGCGGGAAAGAACACCGGGGAGCTGTTTTTT. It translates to CSARVAGKNTGELFF.

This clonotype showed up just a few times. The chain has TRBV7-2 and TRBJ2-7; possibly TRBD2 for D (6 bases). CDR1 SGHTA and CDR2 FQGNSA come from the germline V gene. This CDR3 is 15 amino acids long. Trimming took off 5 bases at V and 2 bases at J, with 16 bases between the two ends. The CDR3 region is CASSPPPGGTYEQYF. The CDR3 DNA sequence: TGTGCCAGCAGCCCCCCCCCCGGGGGAACCTACGAGCAGTACTTC.

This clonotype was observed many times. CDR3 sequence: CSAAGRVSYTF. Here the CDR3 DNA reads TGCAGTGCAGCGGGGAGGGTGAGCTACACCTTC. The chain employs TRBV20-1 and TRBJ1-2; no clear D gene. The V and J ends lost 6 bases and 9 bases respectively, with 14 bases between them. The V gene's germline CDR1 is DFQATT and CDR2 SNEGSKA (reference sequence). The CDR3 has 11 residues.

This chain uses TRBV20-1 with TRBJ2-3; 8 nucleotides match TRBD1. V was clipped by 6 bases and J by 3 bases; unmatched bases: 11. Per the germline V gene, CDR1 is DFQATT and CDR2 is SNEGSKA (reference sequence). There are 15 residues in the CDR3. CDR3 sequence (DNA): TGCAGTGCAAAACGGACAGGGATGGCAACAGATACGCAGTATTTT. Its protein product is CSAKRTGMATDTQYF.

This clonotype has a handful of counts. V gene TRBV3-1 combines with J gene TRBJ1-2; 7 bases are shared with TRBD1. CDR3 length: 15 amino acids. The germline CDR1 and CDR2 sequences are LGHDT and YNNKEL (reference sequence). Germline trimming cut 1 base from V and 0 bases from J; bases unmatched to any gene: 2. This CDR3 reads CASSQGTGSNYGYTF. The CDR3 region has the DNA TGTGCCAGCAGCCAAGGGACAGGTTCTAACTATGGCTACACCTTC.

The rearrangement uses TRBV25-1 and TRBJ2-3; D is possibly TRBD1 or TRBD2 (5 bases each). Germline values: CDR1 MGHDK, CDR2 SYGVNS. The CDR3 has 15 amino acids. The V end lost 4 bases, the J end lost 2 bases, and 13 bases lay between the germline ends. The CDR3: CASSGSGTNTDTQYF. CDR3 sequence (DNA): TGTGCCAGCAGTGGGTCCGGGACGAACACAGATACGCAGTATTTT.

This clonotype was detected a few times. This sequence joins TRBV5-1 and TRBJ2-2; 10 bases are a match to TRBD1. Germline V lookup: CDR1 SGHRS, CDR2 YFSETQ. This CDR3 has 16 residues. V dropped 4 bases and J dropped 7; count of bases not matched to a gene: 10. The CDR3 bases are TGCGCCAGCAGCCTCAGGGGACAGGGGAGATACGGGGAGCTGTTTTTT. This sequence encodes CASSLRGQGRYGELFF.